This T cell receptor (beta chain) originates from a study of response to subunit inactivated influenza vaccine. The V and J ends lost 6 bases and 1 base respectively, with 6 bases between them. This CDR3 region has 13 residues. Germline V gives CDR1 MRHNA, CDR2 SNTAGT. TCRdb redid the calling of the RT-PCR reads with MiXCR, one entry per CDR3 protein. The sample consists of 150,000 to 200,000 distinct CDR3 sequences, under 13% of them appearing once. Sequencing used non-naive T cells sorted from PBMCs, obtained about 40 days after vaccination. The source of this sequence is a man aged 45-65 years who received an inactivated influenza vaccine. The V call is TRBV6-4, the J call TRBJ2-2; D is uncertain. Here the CDR3 reads CASRPGNTGELFF. Here the CDR3 DNA reads TGTGCCAGCAGACCAGGGAACACCGGGGAGCTGTTTTTT.